This T cell receptor beta chain appears in the sequencing data of a study of metastatic and nonmetastatic thyroid tumors (dated by TCRdb to 2018 to 2021). Study-level background: For patients with malignant and with benign thyroid disease, the researchers compared repertoires between peripheral blood samples and tumor or nodule tissue samples.

The library relied on PCR. The data were produced on an Illumina HiSeq 4000. High-throughput sequencing was used to profile the TCR beta-chain CDR3 region of each patient. Regarding the original processing steps: Drawing on CDR3 differences between clinicopathological groups, the researchers built a classifier meant to tell apart patients with distant-metastatic papillary thyroid cancer. The Shannon index was used to measure repertoire diversity, and the Morisita-Horn index was used to measure how similar tumor and blood repertoires were. The public reads were quality trimmed at Q25 with fastp and then assembled into clones with MiXCR by TCRdb, keeping productive beta chains. The authors' filters were not applied to this entry. The sample data list fewer than 9,500 clones, and over 15% of these were observed just once. 7.5% to 10% of the sample lies in the top ten. Overall study results and their limits: TCR beta diversity was reported as significantly higher in malignant tumors than in benign nodules, in both blood and tumor samples.

This clone qualifies as medium-sized (0.01 to 0.1%). This clone's antigen is unknown. Per-nucleotide qualities are absent, and no much larger clonotype sits a single base away. V lost 4 bases and J lost 10 bases, and the count of bases not matched to a germline gene is 19. CDR3 length: 16 amino acids, cysteine to phenylalanine. Solely the CDR3 DNA is kept, with 48 bases framed from the first base. The germline V gene (reference sequence) yields GTSNPN for CDR1 and SVGIG for CDR2. Before undergoing thyroid surgery, none of the patients had been given any kind of treatment. Using T-cell receptor beta sequencing, the researchers looked back retrospectively at clinical samples from patients, gathered between about 2012 and 2018.

Sample: adjacent normal tissue. The TCR was taken from a female donor with papillary thyroid cancer or a benign thyroid nodule (not recorded which). Some clones in this sample may be carry-over from other donors' samples. Here the chain combines TRBV30 and TRBJ2-1, with 7 bases aligning to TRBD2. CDR3 loop: CAWIHPGLPLVGEQFF. The nucleotide sequence reads TGTGCCTGGATTCACCCGGGACTACCCCTGGTAGGAGAGCAGTTCTTC.